Below, 29 T cell receptor beta chains from the same sample are listed, as sequenced in a study of T cell responses to AZD1222 COVID-19 vaccine. Method: immunoSEQ multiplex PCR; TCRdb's copy keeps in-frame clones and lacks some. The data contain about 110,000 clones, 87% of them singletons. The source material was peripheral blood, sampled on day 0 of AZD1222 vaccination. The source is an adult in good health.

The chain joins TRBV24-1 to TRBJ1-5; D gene unclear. V dropped 4 bases and J dropped 2 bases, with 8 bases sitting between them. CDR3 size: 14 residues. CDR1 is KGHDR, CDR2 SFDVKD, per germline. Here the CDR3 DNA reads TGTGCCACCAGTGACCCGAGGGGCAATCAGCCCCAGCATTTT. It encodes CATSDPRGNQPQHF.

The CDR3, as DNA: TGTGCCAGCACGGCGGGGGGCACCGCCTACAATGAGCAGTTCTTC. It encodes CASTAGGTAYNEQFF. The chain combines TRBV28 with TRBJ2-1; 8 bases agree with TRBD2. The J segment lost 2 bases and the V segment lost 7 bases, leaving 7 bases of the junction unmatched. CDR1 MDHEN and CDR2 SYDVKM come from the germline V gene. The CDR3 length is 15 residues. The full variable domain, rest sourced from reference TRBV28 and TRBJ2-1, is DVKVTQSSRYLVKRTGEKVFLECVQDMDHENMFWYRQDPGLGLRLIYFSYDVKMKEKGDIPEGYSVSREKKERFSLILESASTNQTSMYLCASTAGGTAYNEQFFGPGTRLTVL.

This clone was seen just once. The gene calls are TRBV3-1 (or the pseudogene TRBV3-2) and TRBJ2-7; 7 nucleotides match TRBD1. CDR3 length: 14 residues. With V trimmed by 4 bases and J by 3 bases, 6 bases remained unmatched. Germline CDR1 is LGHDT and CDR2 is YNNKEL (reference sequence). The CDR3 is CASSLWDSHYEQYF. CDR3 sequence (DNA): TGTGCCAGCAGCCTGTGGGACAGCCACTACGAGCAGTACTTC.

The CDR3 loop is CASSPETGNSPLHF. The CDR3 region has the DNA TGTGCCAGCAGCCCAGAGACAGGGAATTCACCCCTCCACTTT. This sequence joins TRBV28 and TRBJ1-6; 7 nucleotides align to TRBD1. Germline V gene data show CDR1 as MDHEN and CDR2 as SYDVKM. The CDR3 length is 14 residues. The junction had 6 bases not matched to a gene; V was cut back by 6 bases and J by 7 bases.

In this sample, this clone turned up a few times. This sequence joins TRBV2 and TRBJ2-7; 11 positions agree with TRBD1. The germline CDR1 and CDR2 sequences are SNHLY and FYNNEI. This CDR3 comprises 13 residues. V shed 10 bases, J shed 2 bases, and the junction held 4 bases outside the gene matches. Here the CDR3 reads CATKGQGAYEQYF. In DNA, the CDR3 is TGTGCCACCAAGGGACAGGGGGCCTACGAGCAGTACTTC.

The genes are TRBV19 and TRBJ1-5; perhaps TRBD1 as D (6 bases). With 1 base removed from V and 3 bases from J, the gap between germline ends came to 10 bases. Germline V CDR1 and CDR2: LNHDA, SQIVND (reference sequence). This CDR3 has 15 residues. CDR3 in amino acids: CASSIGGGDNQPQHF. The CDR3 DNA follows: TGTGCCAGTAGTATAGGAGGGGGGGACAATCAGCCCCAGCATTTT.

The rearrangement uses TRBV28 and TRBJ1-3; no firm D call. The CDR3 loop spans 15 amino acids. The germline V gene encodes CDR1 MDHEN and CDR2 SYDVKM. The ends were cut back, 6 bases at V and 0 bases at J, with 12 bases in the middle. The CDR3 coding sequence is TGTGCCAGCAGGGCCGGGGATAGCTCTGGAAACACCATATATTTT. Translated: CASRAGDSSGNTIYF.

The chain links TRBV5-6 to TRBJ2-7; D may match TRBD1 or TRBD2 (5 bases each). Trimming left V 4 bases short and J 3 bases short, with 14 bases between. Germline-derived CDR1 and CDR2 are SGHDT and YYEEEE. The CDR3 covers 14 residues. The CDR3 DNA sequence: TGTGCCAGCAGCCGGACGGAGAGGGGCTACGAGCAGTACTTC. Translating it yields CASSRTERGYEQYF.

This clone showed up just once. The DNA for the CDR3 is TGTGCCAGCAGCGTGGACCCAGGGAGCATATCACCCCTCCACTTT. This sequence encodes CASSVDPGSISPLHF. V gene TRBV9 combines with J gene TRBJ1-6; D might be TRBD1 (5 bases). The length of the CDR3 is 15 residues. Trimming took off 2 bases at V and 10 bases at J, with 16 bases between the two ends. CDR1 is SGDLS and CDR2 is YYNGEE in the germline V gene. Full variable domain (remainder filled in from reference TRBV9 and TRBJ1-6): DSGVTQTPKHLITATGQRVTLRCSPRSGDLSVYWYQQSLDQGLQFLIQYYNGEERAKGNILERFSAQQFPDLHSELNLSSLELGDSALYFCASSVDPGSISPLHFGNGTRLTVT.

The chain combines TRBV28 with TRBJ2-7, with a tentative D call TRBD1 (6 bases). V was clipped by 5 bases and J by 11 bases, with 19 bases between them. In germline, CDR1 is MDHEN, CDR2 SYDVKM. The CDR3 is 13 amino acids. In nucleotides, the CDR3 is TGTGCCAGCAGTCCCCGGCCACAGGGATTTAAGTACTTC. Its translation is CASSPRPQGFKYF.

The chain has TRBV2 and TRBJ1-1, with no clear D. V dropped 4 bases and J dropped 5 bases, with 17 bases sitting between them. The V gene's germline CDR1 is SNHLY and CDR2 FYNNEI. There are 15 residues in the CDR3. The CDR3 bases are TGTGCCAGCAGTGGGCCTCGGGCCCCGAGGACTGAAGCTTTCTTT. This translates into CASSGPRAPRTEAFF.

This clone showed up just once. The chain has TRBV3-1 (or the pseudogene TRBV3-2) and TRBJ1-2; D not resolved. The germline gives CDR1 LGHDT, CDR2 YNNKEL (reference sequence). The ends were cut back, 2 bases at V and 3 bases at J, with 13 bases in the middle. This CDR3 region has 15 residues. CDR3 sequence (DNA): TGTGCCAGCAGCCAACGGACGGGTGAGGACTATGGCTACACCTTC. This translates into CASSQRTGEDYGYTF.

V and J are TRBV5-3 and TRBJ1-1; tentatively, D is TRBD1 (5 bases). TRBV5-3 qualifies as an ORF whose function is uncertain. There are 20 residues in the CDR3. The ends were cut back, 4 bases at V and 0 bases at J, with 28 bases in the middle. The CDR3 DNA reads as TGTGCCAGAAGCCCGGACACGGACGTCCCCCCTGTAACCATGAACACTGAAGCTTTCTTT. Its translation: CARSPDTDVPPVTMNTEAFF.

This clone is a singleton in its sample. The chain recombines TRBV25-1 with TRBJ1-2; D unresolved. Germline V gene data show CDR1 as MGHDK and CDR2 as SYGVNS. Between the trimmed V and J ends, which lost 8 bases and 6 bases, there was a span of 19 bases. The CDR3 has 14 residues. The CDR3 nucleotides read TGTGCCAGCCTTGGGTCTGGGATGGCGGATGGCTACACCTTC. Amino acid sequence: CASLGSGMADGYTF.

V and J are TRBV11-3 and TRBJ1-5; a weak D match, TRBD1 (5 bases). The CDR3 spans 11 residues. Trimming pared 5 bases from V and 14 bases from J, leaving 13 bases between. Germline-derived CDR1 and CDR2 are SGHNT and YENEEA. CDR3 DNA sequence: TGTGCCAGCAGCCCTGGGGGGGGTAAGCATTTT. Amino acid sequence: CASSPGGGKHF. Supplemented by reference TRBV11-3 and TRBJ1-5, the full variable domain reads EAGVVQSPRYKIIEKKQPVAFWCNPISGHNTLYWYLQNLGQGPELLIRYENEEAVDDSQLPKDRFSAERLKGVDSTLKIQPAELGDSAVYLCASSPGGGKHFGDGTRLSIL.

V and J are TRBV7-2 and TRBJ1-4; TRBD1 aligns across 9 bases. Germline CDR1 and CDR2: SGHTA and FQGNSA. The CDR3 has 19 amino acids. V lost 6 bases and J lost 3; bases outside the gene matches: 17. The CDR3 DNA follows: TGTGCCAGCAGTCGCTATCCTACCGGGACAGGGTATGCTAATGAAAAACTGTTTTTT. Its protein is CASSRYPTGTGYANEKLFF.

V and J are TRBV19 and TRBJ1-5; 7 bases are a match to TRBD1. V lost 6 bases and J lost 7; bases outside the gene matches: 12. This CDR3 contains 15 residues. Germline CDR1 LNHDA, CDR2 SQIVND (reference sequence). The CDR3 sequence: CASRPAGDSEQPQHF. The CDR3 coding sequence is TGTGCCAGTAGACCGGCAGGGGACAGCGAACAGCCCCAGCATTTT.

The V and J genes are TRBV7-2 and TRBJ1-2, with TRBD1 as a possible D gene (5 bases). From germline, CDR1 is SGHTA and CDR2 FQGNSA. The CDR3 extends over 16 amino acids. Between the trimmed V and J ends, which lost 1 base and 5 bases, there was a span of 17 bases. The DNA of the CDR3 is TGTGCCAGCAGCTTAGAAGTCGGGGTCAGGGCATATGGCTACACCTTC. It specifies CASSLEVGVRAYGYTF. The variable domain in full, with the rest retrieved from reference TRBV7-2 and TRBJ1-2, is GAGVSQSPSNKVTEKGKDVELRCDPISGHTALYWYRQSLGQGLEFLIYFQGNSAPDKSGLPSDRFSAERTGGSVSTLTIQRTQQEDSAVYLCASSLEVGVRAYGYTFGSGTRLTVV.

V and J are TRBV4-3 and TRBJ2-7; D is perhaps TRBD2 (5 bases). The CDR3 spans 14 residues. V gave up 1 base and J gave up 2 bases, with 9 bases separating them. From germline, CDR1 is LGHNA and CDR2 YSLEER. CDR3 amino acids: CASSQGGIPYEQYF. The CDR3 DNA reads as TGCGCCAGCAGCCAAGGAGGGATCCCCTACGAGCAGTACTTC.

The rearrangement joins TRBV6-4 to TRBJ1-1; 8 bases align to TRBD1. CDR1 and CDR2 from the germline V gene are MRHNA and SNTAGT. CDR3 length: 13 amino acids. V trimming: 5 bases; J trimming: 2 bases; junction bases outside the gene matches: 1. The CDR3 DNA sequence: TGTGCCAGCAGTCCAGGGGGCAACACTGAAGCTTTCTTT. Its protein is CASSPGGNTEAFF.

This clone turned up a few times. The chain recombines TRBV5-8 with TRBJ1-5; D possibly corresponds to TRBD1 (5 bases). Trimming took off 5 bases at V and 3 bases at J, with 15 bases between the two ends. The CDR3 length is 15 residues. Germline CDR1 reads SGHTS; CDR2 reads YDEGEE. CDR3 region: CASSKGTYDNQPQHF. The CDR3 coding sequence is TGTGCCAGCAGTAAGGGGACCTATGACAATCAGCCCCAGCATTTT.

The chain joins TRBV3-1 (or the pseudogene TRBV3-2) to TRBJ1-3; no reliable D call. Looked up from germline, CDR1 is LGHDT and CDR2 is YNNKEL (reference sequence). V shed 3 bases and J shed 5 bases, with 2 bases lying between them. The CDR3 loop spans 11 amino acids. The CDR3 DNA reads TGTGCCAGCAGCCAGAGAAACACCATATATTTT. Protein: CASSQRNTIYF.

Regarding this clone: The germline gene is not matched at one end of the junction; a read error may be the cause. As DNA, the CDR3 is TGTGCCAGTAGTATGGGCGGCACCGAGAACTTC. Residues: CASSMGGTENF. The chain couples TRBV19 to TRBJ1-2; D ambiguous. This CDR3 is 11 amino acids long. In germline, CDR1 is LNHDA, CDR2 SQIVND (reference sequence).

This chain links TRBV5-1 with TRBJ1-1, with D uncertain. The CDR3 has 13 residues. Trimming pared 5 bases from V and 0 bases from J, leaving 8 bases between. Germline assignment: CDR1 SGHRS and CDR2 YFSETQ. The CDR3 sequence is CASRVDLNTEAFF. DNA for the CDR3: TGCGCCAGCAGGGTCGATTTGAACACTGAAGCTTTCTTT.

This chain links TRBV28 with TRBJ1-2; D ambiguous. The CDR3 covers 15 residues. The V gene's germline CDR1 is MDHEN and CDR2 SYDVKM. The V and J ends lost 4 bases and 2 bases respectively, with 14 bases between them. The CDR3, as DNA: TGTGCCAGCAGTTCCCACCAAGACACGAACTATGGCTACACCTTC. Translation gives CASSSHQDTNYGYTF.

This clone was detected only once. The chain links TRBV5-1 to TRBJ2-2; D not resolved. The CDR3 covers 15 residues. Deletions cut 4 bases from V and 4 bases from J, with 14 bases between. The V gene's germline CDR1 is SGHRS and CDR2 YFSETQ. DNA of the CDR3: TGCGCCAGCAGCCCGGAAGTGGGTGGCACCGGGGAGCTGTTTTTT. Protein sequence: CASSPEVGGTGELFF. Looking up the rest from reference TRBV5-1 and TRBJ2-2 gives the full variable domain: KAGVTQTPRYLIKTRGQQVTLSCSPISGHRSVSWYQQTPGQGLQFLFEYFSETQRNKGNFPGRFSGRQFSNSRSEMNVSTLELGDSALYLCASSPEVGGTGELFFGEGSRLTVL.

The genes are TRBV6-2 or TRBV6-3 and TRBJ2-3, with 11 bases fitting TRBD2. The length of the CDR3 is 17 residues. From germline, CDR1 is MNHEY and CDR2 SVGEGT. The ends lost 4 bases at V and 6 bases at J; junction bases unmatched: 12. The CDR3 loop is CASSFRLIAGGPDTQYF. For the CDR3, the DNA is TGTGCCAGCAGTTTCCGCCTCATAGCGGGGGGGCCGGATACGCAGTATTTT.

The genes are TRBV24-1 and TRBJ2-3; 11 bases map to TRBD2. CDR1 and CDR2 from the germline V gene are KGHDR and SFDVKD. The CDR3 spans 15 residues. V shed 6 bases, J shed 6 bases, and the junction held 7 bases outside the gene matches. The CDR3, as DNA: TGTGCCACCAGTAGGAGACTAGCGGGGCTGGATACGCAGTATTTT. Translation gives CATSRRLAGLDTQYF.

The chain has TRBV15 and TRBJ2-7, with a possible D match to TRBD2 (5 bases). Germline CDR1 reads LNHNV; CDR2 reads YYDKDF (reference sequence). The V end was cut by 2 bases, the J end by 6 bases, with 14 bases between. CDR3 length equals 14 residues. The CDR3: CATSRQRVLGEQYF. The DNA of the CDR3 is TGTGCCACCAGCAGACAACGAGTACTAGGCGAGCAGTACTTC.